This is a list of T cell receptor beta chains from one sample in a study of cytomegalovirus exposure and HLA in healthy donors. This table comes from immunoSEQ multiplex PCR, and its TCRdb copy is limited to in-frame clones, with some not included. The sample comprises about 130,000 clones, about 82% of which are singletons, and roughly 1.2% rests with the top ten. Specimen: PBMCs. The receptors originated from a boy aged 5-17 years in good health and CMV-seronegative. Both conserved end residues are part of each CDR3. The D gene is left open where the match is weak. Expanded clones get a size class; other rows say once, few or many, or leave the size out.

V	size	J	D	CDR3	DNA
TRBV30	NA	TRBJ2-3	TRBD2	CAWSGIAGKGDTQYF	TGTGCCTGGAGTGGGATAGCGGGAAAGGGAGATACGCAGTATTTT
TRBV19	NA	TRBJ2-1	NA	CASSIDRYNEQFF	TGTGCCAGTAGTATTGACAGGTACAATGAGCAGTTCTTC
TRBV7-2	NA	TRBJ1-1	NA	CASSLKHVGAVTKNTEAFF	TGTGCCAGCAGCTTAAAACATGTAGGGGCAGTAACTAAGAACACTGAAGCTTTCTTT
TRBV30	NA	TRBJ2-1	NA	CAWTGFNEQFF	TGTGCCTGGACAGGGTTCAATGAGCAGTTCTTC
TRBV2	NA	TRBJ1-1	TRBD1	CASSEVPGQGGGEAFF	TGTGCCAGCAGTGAAGTCCCGGGACAGGGGGGGGGTGAAGCTTTCTTT
TRBV30	NA	TRBJ2-5	NA	CAWSKGLQETQYF	TGTGCCTGGAGTAAGGGGCTACAAGAGACCCAGTACTTC
TRBV9	NA	TRBJ2-7	TRBD2	CASSGGLAGNSYEQYF	TGTGCCAGCAGCGGGGGACTAGCGGGTAACTCCTACGAGCAGTACTTC
TRBV6-1	NA	TRBJ1-2	NA	CASSEPRTASNYGYTF	TGTGCCAGCAGTGAACCTCGGACAGCATCTAACTATGGCTACACCTTC
TRBV30	NA	TRBJ1-4	NA	CAWSARGGSEKLFF	TGTGCCTGGAGTGCCCGGGGAGGGAGTGAAAAACTGTTTTTT
TRBV9	NA	TRBJ1-1	NA	CASSVGMISRANTEAFF	TGTGCCAGCAGCGTAGGAATGATCAGCAGGGCGAACACTGAAGCTTTCTTT
TRBV27	few	TRBJ2-1	TRBD2	CATSGLAGGPSADEQFF	TGTGCCACCAGTGGACTAGCGGGAGGTCCGTCGGCGGATGAGCAGTTCTTC
TRBV9	NA	TRBJ1-2	TRBD1	CASSVEDRVWDGYTF	TGTGCCAGCAGCGTAGAGGACAGGGTTTGGGATGGCTACACCTTC
TRBV27	NA	TRBJ2-7	TRBD1	CASSLTGGTYEQYF	TGTGCCAGCAGTTTAACAGGGGGTACCTACGAGCAGTACTTC
TRBV29-1	NA	TRBJ2-7	TRBD1	CSVEDQGQGADEQYF	TGCAGCGTTGAAGATCAAGGACAGGGGGCAGACGAGCAGTACTTC
TRBV25-1	NA	TRBJ2-7	TRBD1	CASGTGVHEQYF	TGTGCCAGCGGGACAGGGGTCCACGAGCAGTACTTC
TRBV5-1	NA	TRBJ2-2	TRBD2	CASSSLWGTSGSSGLGELFF	TGCGCCAGCAGCTCCCTCTGGGGGACTAGCGGGAGTTCGGGGCTGGGGGAGCTGTTTTTT